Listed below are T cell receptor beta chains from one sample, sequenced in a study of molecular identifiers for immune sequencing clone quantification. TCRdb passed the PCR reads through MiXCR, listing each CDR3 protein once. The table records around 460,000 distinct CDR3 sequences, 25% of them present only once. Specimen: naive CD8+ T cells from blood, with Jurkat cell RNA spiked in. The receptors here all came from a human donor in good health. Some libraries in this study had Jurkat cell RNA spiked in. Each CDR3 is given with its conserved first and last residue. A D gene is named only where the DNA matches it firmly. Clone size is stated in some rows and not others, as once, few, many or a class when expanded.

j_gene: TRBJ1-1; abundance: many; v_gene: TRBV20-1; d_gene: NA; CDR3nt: TGCAGTGCTAGAGCCCCTAGTGTAGGGATGAACACTGAAGCTTTCTTT; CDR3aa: CSARAPSVGMNTEAFF
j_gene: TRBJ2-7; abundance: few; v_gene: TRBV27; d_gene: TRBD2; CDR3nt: TGTGCCAGCAGTCCACTATTAGCGGGAGGGCCTTTCGACGAGCAGTACTTC; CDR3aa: CASSPLLAGGPFDEQYF
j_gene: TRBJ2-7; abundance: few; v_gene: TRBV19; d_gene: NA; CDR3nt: TGTGCCAGTAGTATCGGTCCTAGCGAGCAGTACTTC; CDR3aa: CASSIGPSEQYF
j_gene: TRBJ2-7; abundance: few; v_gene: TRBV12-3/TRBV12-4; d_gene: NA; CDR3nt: TGTGCCAGCAGTTTTTGGCAGTACGAGCAGTACTTC; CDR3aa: CASSFWQYEQYF
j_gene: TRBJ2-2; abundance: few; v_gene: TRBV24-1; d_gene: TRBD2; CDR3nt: TGTGCCGCCCAATCCCCCCGGACTAGCGGGGAGAACACCGGGGAGCTGTTTTTT; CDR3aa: CAAQSPRTSGENTGELFF
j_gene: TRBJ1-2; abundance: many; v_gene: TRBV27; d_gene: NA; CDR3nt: TGTGCCAGCAGTTTCGGTCAGTACTATGGCTACACCTTC; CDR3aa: CASSFGQYYGYTF
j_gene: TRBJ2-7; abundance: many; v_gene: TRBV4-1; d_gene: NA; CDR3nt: TGCGCCAGCAGCCAAACGGTGGGGGCGGAGGTGCAGTACTTC; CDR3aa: CASSQTVGAEVQYF
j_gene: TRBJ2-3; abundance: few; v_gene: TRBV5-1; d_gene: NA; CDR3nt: TGCGCCAGCAGCTTGGCCACGGACAGCACAGATACGCAGTATTTT; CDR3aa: CASSLATDSTDTQYF
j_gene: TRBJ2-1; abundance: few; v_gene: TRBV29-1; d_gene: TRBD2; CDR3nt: TGCAGCGTCTCGCTAGCGGGGAGGGGCGATGAGCAGTTCTTC; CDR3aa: CSVSLAGRGDEQFF
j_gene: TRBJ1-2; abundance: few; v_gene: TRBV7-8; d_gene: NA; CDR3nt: TGTGCCAGCAGCTCCCTCTTGGAGGAGGACGGCTACACCTTC; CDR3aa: CASSSLLEEDGYTF
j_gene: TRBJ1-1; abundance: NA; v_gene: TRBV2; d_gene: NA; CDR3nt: TGTGCCAGCAGGAATTGGAACACTGAAGCTTTCTTT; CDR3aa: CASRNWNTEAFF
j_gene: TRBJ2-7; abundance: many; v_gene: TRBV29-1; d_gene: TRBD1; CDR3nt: TGCAGCGTGCTCGGGACAGGGGCCCGCGAGCAGTACTTC; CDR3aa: CSVLGTGAREQYF
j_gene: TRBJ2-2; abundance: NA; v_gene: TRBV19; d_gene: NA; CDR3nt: TGTGCCAGTAGTATAAAGGGACCGAACACCGGGGAGCTGTTTTTT; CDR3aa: CASSIKGPNTGELFF
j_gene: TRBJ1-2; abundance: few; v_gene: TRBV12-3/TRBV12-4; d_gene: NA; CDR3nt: TGTGCCAGCAGCCGGGGGGGCAGGGAGAATTTTAACAATGGCTACACCTTC; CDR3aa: CASSRGGRENFNNGYTF
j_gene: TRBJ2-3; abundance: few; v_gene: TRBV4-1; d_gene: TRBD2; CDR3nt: TGCGCCAGCAGCCAAGTAGCGGGGGGGCTCGGTGGGACAGATACGCAGTATTTT; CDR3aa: CASSQVAGGLGGTDTQYF
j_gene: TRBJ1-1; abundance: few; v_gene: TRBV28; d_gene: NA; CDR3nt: TGTGCCAGCAGTTTCAGGGAGCGGACTGAAGCTTTCTTT; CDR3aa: CASSFRERTEAFF
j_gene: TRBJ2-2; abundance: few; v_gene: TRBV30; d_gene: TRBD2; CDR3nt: TGTGCCTGGACGGGGCTAGCGGGGGGGATGAAGATCACCGGGGAGCTGTTTTTT; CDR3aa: CAWTGLAGGMKITGELFF
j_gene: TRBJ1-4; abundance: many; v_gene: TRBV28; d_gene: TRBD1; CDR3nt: TGTGCCAGCAGTTCACCCACCGGGACAGAGATTGAAAAACTGTTTTTT; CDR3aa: CASSSPTGTEIEKLFF
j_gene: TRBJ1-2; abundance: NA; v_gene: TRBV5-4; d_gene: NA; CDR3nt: TGTGCCAGCAGCTTGGCAGGACTAAATACCTTAACGGCGGGAGGCTACACCTTC; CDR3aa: CASSLAGLNTLTAGGYTF
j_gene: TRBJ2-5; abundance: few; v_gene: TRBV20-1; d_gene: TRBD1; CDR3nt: TGCAGTGCTAGAGATTGGGGACAGGCACAAGAGACCCAGTACTTC; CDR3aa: CSARDWGQAQETQYF
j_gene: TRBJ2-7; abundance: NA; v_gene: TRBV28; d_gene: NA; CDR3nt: TGTGTCACGGGCTCCGGCTACGAGCAGTACTTC; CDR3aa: CVTGSGYEQYF
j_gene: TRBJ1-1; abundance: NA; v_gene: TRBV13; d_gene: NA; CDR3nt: TGTGCCAGCAGCTTAGACGGTGGAGCTTTCTTT; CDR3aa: CASSLDGGAFF
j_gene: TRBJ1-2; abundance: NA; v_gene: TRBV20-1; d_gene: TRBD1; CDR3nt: TGCAGTGCCAATACCCGGGAGGGGGCCGGTGGCTACACCTTC; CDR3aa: CSANTREGAGGYTF
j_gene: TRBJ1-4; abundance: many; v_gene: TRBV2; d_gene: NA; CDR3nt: TGTGCCAGCATTCGGGACGGTCTGCACAGTGAAAAACTGTTTTTT; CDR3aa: CASIRDGLHSEKLFF
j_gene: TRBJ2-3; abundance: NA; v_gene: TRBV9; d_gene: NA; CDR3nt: TGTGCCAGCAGCCCGGGATCAGGGTCCGCTCCCGCAGATACGCAGTATTTT; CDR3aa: CASSPGSGSAPADTQYF
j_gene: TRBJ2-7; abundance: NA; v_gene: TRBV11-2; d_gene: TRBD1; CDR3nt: TGTGCCAGCACCCTAGGGGGCTCATACGAGCAGTACTTC; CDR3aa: CASTLGGSYEQYF
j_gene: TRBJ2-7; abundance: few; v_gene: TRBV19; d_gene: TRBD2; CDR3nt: TGTGCCAGTAGTATGAGACTAGCGGAGGGATCGACCTACGAGCAGTACTTC; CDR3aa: CASSMRLAEGSTYEQYF
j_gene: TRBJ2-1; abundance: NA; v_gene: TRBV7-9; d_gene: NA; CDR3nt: TGTGCCAGCAGCTTAGCGCGGCCGCCACCCTACAATGAGCAGTTCTTC; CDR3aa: CASSLARPPPYNEQFF
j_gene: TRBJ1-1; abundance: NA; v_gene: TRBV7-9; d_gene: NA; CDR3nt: TGTGCCAGCAGTCCTAGGGCCCTGAACACTGAAGCTTTCTTT; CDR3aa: CASSPRALNTEAFF
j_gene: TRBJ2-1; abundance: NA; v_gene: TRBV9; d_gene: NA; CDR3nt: TGTGCCAGCAGCGTAGTGGCAGGGGAAGGCAATGAGCTGTTCTTC; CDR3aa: CASSVVAGEGNELFF
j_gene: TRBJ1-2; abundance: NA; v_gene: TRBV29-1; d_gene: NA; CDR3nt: TGCAGCGGGGTGGAGGGGCATGGCTGCACCTTC; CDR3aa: CSGVEGHGCTF
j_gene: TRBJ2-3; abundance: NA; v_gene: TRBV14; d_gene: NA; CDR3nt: TGTGCCAGCAGCCAAGATCTCACGGCGGATACGCAGTATTTT; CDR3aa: CASSQDLTADTQYF
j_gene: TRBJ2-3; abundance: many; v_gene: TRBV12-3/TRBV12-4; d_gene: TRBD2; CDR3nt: TGTGCCAGCAGTGCCCTGACTAGCGGGGAACCAGATACGCAGTATTTT; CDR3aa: CASSALTSGEPDTQYF
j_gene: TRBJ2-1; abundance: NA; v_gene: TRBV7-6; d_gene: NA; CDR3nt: TGTGCCAGCAGCTTAGCGCCCGGGTCCGGGCGTGGTGAGCAGTTCTTC; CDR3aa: CASSLAPGSGRGEQFF
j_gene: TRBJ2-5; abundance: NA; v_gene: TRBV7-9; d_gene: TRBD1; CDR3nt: TGTGCCAGCAGCTCGACAGGGGGAAGGCAAGAGACCCAGTACTTC; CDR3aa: CASSSTGGRQETQYF
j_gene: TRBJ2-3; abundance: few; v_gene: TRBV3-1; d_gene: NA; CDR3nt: TGTGCCAGCAGCCAAGAGGGATGGAACACAGATACGCAGTATTTT; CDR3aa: CASSQEGWNTDTQYF
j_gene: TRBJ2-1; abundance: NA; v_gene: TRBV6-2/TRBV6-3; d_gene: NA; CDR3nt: TGTGCCAGCAGTGGGCCGGGACGAACCTACAATGAGCAGTTCTTC; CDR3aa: CASSGPGRTYNEQFF
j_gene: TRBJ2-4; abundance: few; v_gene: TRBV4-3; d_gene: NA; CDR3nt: TGCGCCAGCAGCCAAGAGACAACAGTAGGGGGACTGGGATGGAACATTCAGTACTTC; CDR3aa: CASSQETTVGGLGWNIQYF
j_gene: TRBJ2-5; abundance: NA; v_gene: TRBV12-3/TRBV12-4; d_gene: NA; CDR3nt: TGTGCCAGCAGTCCCAGGGGGGACCGATTGTTCCAAGAGCCCCAGTACTTC; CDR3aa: CASSPRGDRLFQEPQYF
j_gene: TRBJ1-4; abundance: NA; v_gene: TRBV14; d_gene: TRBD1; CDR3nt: TGTGCCAGCAGCCATTCGGGGACAGGGGGTGAAAAACTGTTTTTT; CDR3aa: CASSHSGTGGEKLFF
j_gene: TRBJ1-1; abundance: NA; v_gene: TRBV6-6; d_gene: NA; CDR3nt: TGTGCCGCTTCGGAAACGGGGATTCGGACGAACACTGAAGCTTTCTTT; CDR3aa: CAASETGIRTNTEAFF
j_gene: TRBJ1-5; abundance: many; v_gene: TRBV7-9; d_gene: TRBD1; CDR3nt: TGTGCCAGCAGCACGGACAGGGGGTACCAGCCCCAGCATTTT; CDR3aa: CASSTDRGYQPQHF
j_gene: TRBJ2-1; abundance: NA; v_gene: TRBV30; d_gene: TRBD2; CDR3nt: TGTGCCTGGAGGATGCGGGAGGAGAGCTACAATGAGCAGTTCTTC; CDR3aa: CAWRMREESYNEQFF